These 12 T cell receptor beta chains were sequenced from one sample in a study of OX40 agonist ivuxolimab in advanced cancers. Profiled with immunoSEQ multiplex PCR; TCRdb holds only in-frame clones, not every one. The table lists roughly 70,000 clones, 80% to 90% of them singletons. Sample: CD4+ or CD8+ T cells sorted from blood, taken in a trial of the OX40 agonist ivuxolimab. These receptors originate from an adult with an advanced solid tumor such as melanoma, head and neck, liver or kidney cancer.

This chain links TRBV28 with TRBJ2-7; 9 bases align to TRBD2. The germline CDR1 and CDR2 sequences are MDHEN and SYDVKM. CDR3 size: 16 residues. The V segment lost 5 bases and the J segment 0 bases; nucleotides outside the gene matches: 8. CDR3 nucleotides: TGTGCCAGCAGTCCATCCTTAGCGGGGGACTCCTACGAGCAGTACTTC. Encoded protein: CASSPSLAGDSYEQYF.

V usage is TRBV19 and J usage is TRBJ2-7; tentatively, D is TRBD1 (5 bases). The CDR3 is 14 amino acids. The V end lost 6 bases, the J end lost 1 base, and 13 bases lay between the germline ends. The V gene's germline CDR1 is LNHDA and CDR2 SQIVND (reference sequence). In DNA form, the CDR3 reads TGTGCCAGTAGGTCCCAGGGTAAATCCTACGAGCAGTACTTC. It specifies CASRSQGKSYEQYF. Based on the CDR3 plus reference TRBV19 and TRBJ2-7, the full variable domain is DGGITQSPKYLFRKEGQNVTLSCEQNLNHDAMYWYRQDPGQGLRLIYYSQIVNDFQKGDIAEGYSVSREKKESFPLTVTSAQKNPTAFYLCASRSQGKSYEQYFGPGTRLTVT.

Many counts were recorded for this clone. The chain combines TRBV30 with TRBJ2-7; no definite D call. Between the trimmed V and J ends, which lost 0 bases and 4 bases, there was a span of 7 bases. This CDR3 comprises 12 residues. The germline gives CDR1 GTSNPN, CDR2 SVGIG (reference sequence). The CDR3 loop reads CAWSVNRYEQYF. CDR3 coding DNA: TGTGCCTGGAGTGTAAACAGATACGAGCAGTACTTC.

V usage is TRBV6-5 and J usage is TRBJ2-5, with a tentative D call TRBD2 (6 bases). The CDR3 extends over 15 amino acids. V was trimmed by 2 bases and J by 1 base, leaving 11 bases between them. Germline loops: CDR1 MNHEY, CDR2 SVGAGI. The DNA for the CDR3 is TGTGCCAGCAGTTACGGGTGGGGAGGCCAAGAGACCCAGTACTTC. Translating it yields CASSYGWGGQETQYF.

This rearrangement joins TRBV4-1 to TRBJ1-5, with D tentatively TRBD1 (5 bases). The CDR3 is 14 amino acids. From germline, CDR1 is MGHRA and CDR2 YSYEKL. V was trimmed by 6 bases and J by 1 base, leaving 10 bases between them. The DNA for the CDR3 is TGCGCCAGCAGTAGGGGTGGGAGCAATCAGCCCCAGCATTTT. Translating gives CASSRGGSNQPQHF.

This clone was found once. The rearrangement joins TRBV7-9 to TRBJ1-3, with 10 positions matching TRBD1. The CDR3 has 16 residues. V shed 4 bases, J shed 5 bases, and the junction held 8 bases outside the gene matches. From germline, CDR1 is SEHNR and CDR2 FQNEAQ (reference sequence). In DNA form, the CDR3 reads TGTGCCAGCAGCTGGGGGCGACAGGGGGCAAGAAACACCATATATTTT. Translating gives CASSWGRQGARNTIYF.

V is TRBV19 and J is TRBJ1-4, with a weak D call TRBD1 (5 bases). Germline V gives CDR1 LNHDA, CDR2 SQIVND (reference sequence). Trimming took 5 bases from V and 5 from J, leaving 15 bases between them. The length of the CDR3 is 15 residues. The CDR3 DNA reads TGTGCCAGTAGTCGGGGGGGAGCGCAAAATGAAAAACTGTTTTTT. Translating it yields CASSRGGAQNEKLFF.

V gene TRBV4-1 combines with J gene TRBJ1-1, with unresolved D. CDR3 length: 13 residues. V was shortened by 4 bases and J by 0 bases, with 6 bases between the two germline ends. Germline-derived CDR1 and CDR2 are MGHRA and YSYEKL. The CDR3 coding sequence is TGCGCCAGCAGCCGCACAGTGAACACTGAAGCTTTCTTT. Its protein is CASSRTVNTEAFF.

V usage is TRBV27 and J usage is TRBJ1-1, with D tentatively TRBD1 (6 bases). The CDR3 is made up of 15 amino acids. Looked up from germline, CDR1 is MNHEY and CDR2 is SMNVEV (reference sequence). V was cut by 4 bases and J by 1 base, with 13 bases left in between. CDR3 bases: TGTGCCAGCAGTTCAAGCAGGGGACCGAACACTGAAGCTTTCTTT. Its protein is CASSSSRGPNTEAFF.

The gene calls are TRBV18 and TRBJ1-2; tentatively, D is TRBD1 (6 bases). With 3 bases removed from V and 0 bases from J, the gap between germline ends came to 23 bases. Germline CDR1 reads KGHSH; CDR2 reads LQKENI. This CDR3 is 19 amino acids long. CDR3 amino acids: CASSPNPGQTSPANYGYTF. The DNA of the CDR3 is TGTGCCAGCTCACCCAATCCGGGACAAACGTCTCCCGCTAACTATGGCTACACCTTC.

V gene TRBV7-2 combines with J gene TRBJ1-5; D not certain. Trimming removed 6 bases from V and 1 base from J, with 4 bases in between. Germline V lookup: CDR1 SGHTA, CDR2 FQGNSA. The CDR3 contains 12 residues. The CDR3 sequence is CASSGSNQPQHF. The CDR3, as DNA: TGTGCCAGCAGTGGGAGCAATCAGCCCCAGCATTTT. Supplemented by reference TRBV7-2 and TRBJ1-5, the full variable domain reads GAGVSQSPSNKVTEKGKDVELRCDPISGHTALYWYRQSLGQGLEFLIYFQGNSAPDKSGLPSDRFSAERTGGSVSTLTIQRTQQEDSAVYLCASSGSNQPQHFGDGTRLSIL.

The V and J genes are TRBV5-1 and TRBJ2-7; D possibly corresponds to TRBD1 (6 bases). This CDR3 spans 15 amino acids. In germline, CDR1 is SGHRS, CDR2 YFSETQ. Trimming stripped 5 bases from V and 6 bases from J, with 21 bases between. DNA for the CDR3: TGCGCCAGCAGGTACGGGACAACGCTAAGGGGCGAGCAGTACTTC. It specifies CASRYGTTLRGEQYF. The variable domain in full, completed from reference TRBV5-1 and TRBJ2-7, reads KAGVTQTPRYLIKTRGQQVTLSCSPISGHRSVSWYQQTPGQGLQFLFEYFSETQRNKGNFPGRFSGRQFSNSRSEMNVSTLELGDSALYLCASRYGTTLRGEQYFGPGTRLTVT.